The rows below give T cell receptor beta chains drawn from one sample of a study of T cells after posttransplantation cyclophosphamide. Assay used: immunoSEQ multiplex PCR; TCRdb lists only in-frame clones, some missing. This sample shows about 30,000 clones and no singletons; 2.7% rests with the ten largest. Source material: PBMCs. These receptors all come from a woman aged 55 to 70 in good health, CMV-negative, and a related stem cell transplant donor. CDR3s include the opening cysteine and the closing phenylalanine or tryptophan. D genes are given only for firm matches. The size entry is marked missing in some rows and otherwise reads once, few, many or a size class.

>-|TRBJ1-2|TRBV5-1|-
CASNGGAYGYTF
TGCGCCAGCAACGGGGGGGCCTATGGCTACACCTTC
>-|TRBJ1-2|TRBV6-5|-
CASSYSTQGNYGYTF
TGTGCCAGCAGTTACTCGACTCAGGGGAATTATGGCTACACCTTC
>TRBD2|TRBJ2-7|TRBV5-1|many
CASSSRTSGPYEQYF
TGCGCCAGCAGCTCTAGAACTAGCGGACCCTACGAGCAGTACTTC
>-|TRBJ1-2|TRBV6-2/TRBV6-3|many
CASSRLEALGYTF
TGTGCCAGCAGCCGCCTTGAAGCCCTTGGCTACACCTTC
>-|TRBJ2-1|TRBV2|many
CASIRGLMSSSSGQPQFF
-
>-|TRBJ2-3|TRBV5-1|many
CASSPGWTSTDTQYF
TGCGCCAGCAGTCCGGGTTGGACTAGCACAGATACGCAGTATTTT
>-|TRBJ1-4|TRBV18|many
CASSPVRGAHEKLFF
TGTGCCAGCTCACCTGTTCGGGGAGCACATGAAAAACTGTTTTTT
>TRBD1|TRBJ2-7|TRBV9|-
CASSVEQGGYEQYF
TGTGCCAGCAGCGTAGAACAGGGGGGCTACGAGCAGTACTTC
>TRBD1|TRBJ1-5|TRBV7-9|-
CASSAQQGSGQPQHF
TGTGCCAGCAGCGCCCAACAGGGGTCGGGGCAGCCCCAGCATTTT
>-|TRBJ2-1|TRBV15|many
CATSRDRADYNEQFF
TGTGCCACCAGCAGAGACAGGGCGGACTACAATGAGCAGTTCTTC
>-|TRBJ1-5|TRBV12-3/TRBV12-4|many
CASTANEGQPQHF
TGTGCCAGCACCGCAAATGAGGGTCAGCCCCAGCATTTT
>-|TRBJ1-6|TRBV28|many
CASSPPTGNNSPLHF
TGTGCCAGCAGCCCCCCCACAGGGAATAATTCACCCCTCCACTTT
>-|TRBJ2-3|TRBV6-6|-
CASRRGPGDTIHTQYF
TGTGCCAGCAGACGAGGCCCAGGGGACACTATACATACGCAGTATTTT
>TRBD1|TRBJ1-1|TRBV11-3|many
CASSLGIRGSDQNTEAFF
TGTGCCAGCAGCTTAGGAATCAGGGGGTCGGATCAGAACACTGAAGCTTTCTTT
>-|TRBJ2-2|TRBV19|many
CASRIAGALGELFF
TGTGCGTCTCGTATCGCGGGGGCTCTCGGGGAGCTGTTTTTT
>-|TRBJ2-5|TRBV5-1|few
CASMGGEVAETQYF
TGCGCCAGCATGGGGGGAGAGGTCGCGGAGACCCAGTACTTC
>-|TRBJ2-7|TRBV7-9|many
CASRAGNYYEQYF
TGTGCCAGCAGGGCGGGAAACTACTACGAGCAGTACTTC
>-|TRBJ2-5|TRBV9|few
CASSVAAVEETQYF
TGTGCCAGCAGCGTAGCTGCGGTTGAAGAGACCCAGTACTTC
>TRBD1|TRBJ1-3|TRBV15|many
CATSRERQGAITRSGNTIYF
TGTGCCACCAGCAGAGAGCGACAGGGGGCTATTACACGATCTGGAAACACCATATATTTT
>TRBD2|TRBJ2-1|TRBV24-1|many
CATSDGTSDYNEQFF
TGTGCCACCAGTGATGGGACTAGCGATTACAATGAGCAGTTCTTC
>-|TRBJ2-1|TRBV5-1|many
CASSLGGGGHNEQFF
TGCGCCAGCAGCTTGGGTGGAGGGGGACACAATGAGCAGTTCTTC
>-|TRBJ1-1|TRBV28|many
CASRRGLYEAFF
TGTGCCAGCAGACGAGGTCTTTATGAAGCTTTCTTT
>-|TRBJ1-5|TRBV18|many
CASSPPGRAPNQPQHF
TGTGCCAGCTCACCCCCGGGGAGGGCCCCCAATCAGCCCCAGCATTTT
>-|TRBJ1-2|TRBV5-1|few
CASSSRGVRGYTF
TGCGCCAGCAGCTCTCGGGGGGTGCGGGGCTACACCTTC
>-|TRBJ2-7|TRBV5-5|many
CATSGTSSLGEQYF
TGTGCCACCTCCGGGACTTCCTCCCTGGGGGAGCAGTACTTC
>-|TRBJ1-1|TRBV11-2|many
CASTVTSNTEAFF
TGTGCCAGCACCGTGACATCGAACACTGAAGCTTTCTTT
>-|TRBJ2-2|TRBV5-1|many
CASSLQGGVTGELFF
TGCGCCAGCAGCTTACAGGGAGGTGTGACCGGGGAGCTGTTTTTT
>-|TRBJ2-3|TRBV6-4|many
CASSDSGGPTDTQYF
TGTGCCAGCAGTGACTCCGGGGGGCCCACAGATACGCAGTATTTT
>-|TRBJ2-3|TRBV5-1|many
CASSLALLAADTQYF
TGCGCCAGCAGCTTGGCCCTTCTAGCCGCAGATACGCAGTATTTT
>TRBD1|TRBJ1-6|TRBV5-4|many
CASSHRGRDSPLHF
TGTGCCAGCAGCCACAGGGGCCGGGATTCACCCCTCCACTTT
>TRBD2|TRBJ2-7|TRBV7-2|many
CASSLGGSGSYEQYF
TGTGCCAGCAGCTTAGGTGGTAGCGGGAGTTACGAGCAGTACTTC
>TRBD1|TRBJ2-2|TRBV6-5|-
CASTTPGGPAGELFF
TGTGCCAGCACTACCCCAGGGGGTCCGGCCGGGGAGCTGTTTTTT
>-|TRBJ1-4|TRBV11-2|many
CASSTYTGPTGEKLFF
TGTGCCAGCTCCACTTACACAGGCCCAACGGGTGAAAAACTGTTTTTT
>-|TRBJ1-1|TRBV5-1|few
CASSGGQNTQAFF
TGCGCCAGCAGCGGAGGACAGAACACTCAAGCTTTCTTT
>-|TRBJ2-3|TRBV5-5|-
CASSSTGNGKQYF
TGTGCCAGCAGCTCTACAGGGAACGGGAAGCAGTATTTT